The 18 T cell receptor beta chains below come from one sample, sequenced in a study of preoperative IRX-2 immunotherapy in early breast cancer. Stated treatment: preoperative locoregional IRX-2 cytokine immunotherapy. Libraries were prepared by immunoSEQ multiplex PCR; TCRdb keeps only in-frame clonotypes and omits some of them. The repertoire holds tens of thousands of clones, with roughly four fifths as singletons. The input for sequencing was lymph node tissue, taken after IRX-2 immunotherapy. Receptors were obtained from a human donor with breast cancer.

The chain recombines TRBV1 with TRBJ1-4. TRBV1 is shown as a pseudogene. The CDR3 contains 12 residues. The DNA for the CDR3 is TGCGCCAGTTCGGGACCCTATGAAAAACTGTTTTTT. Its translation is CASSGPYEKLFF.

This clone has a handful of counts. The rearrangement joins TRBV6-8 to TRBJ2-1; D gene unclear. Deletions cut 2 bases from V and 0 bases from J, with 8 bases between. Germline V gene lookup returns CDR1 MNHGY and CDR2 SAAAGT. CDR3 size: 15 residues. The CDR3 nucleotides read TGTGCCAGCAGTTACGGGCTGAGCTCCTACAATGAGCAGTTCTTC. Protein product: CASSYGLSSYNEQFF.

V is TRBV18 and J is TRBJ1-1, with D possibly TRBD1 on 5 matching bases. V lost 3 bases and J lost 4, with 15 bases in between. Germline loops: CDR1 KGHSH, CDR2 LQKENI. The length of the CDR3 is 15 residues. The CDR3 spells CASSPSGGVGTEAFF. CDR3 sequence (DNA): TGTGCCAGCTCACCTTCGGGGGGTGTGGGCACTGAAGCTTTCTTT.

The V call is TRBV19, the J call TRBJ1-3, with D uncertain. The germline CDR1 and CDR2 sequences are LNHDA and SQIVND (reference sequence). The CDR3 spans 14 residues. V dropped 10 bases and J dropped 0 bases, with 13 bases sitting between them. CDR3 sequence: CATLDGSSGNTIYF. The CDR3 DNA reads as TGTGCCACCTTGGACGGGAGCTCTGGAAACACCATATATTTT.

This rearrangement joins TRBV28 to TRBJ1-5; a possible D gene is TRBD1 (6 bases). This CDR3 spans 14 amino acids. CDR1 is MDHEN and CDR2 is SYDVKM in the germline V gene. The V and J ends lost 6 bases and 6 bases respectively, with 15 bases between them. CDR3 sequence: CASSGGGIGQPQHF. DNA of the CDR3: TGTGCCAGCAGCGGGGGCGGTATCGGTCAGCCCCAGCATTTT.

This CDR3 reads CASSLGQTNQPQHF. CDR3 nucleotides: TGCGCCAGCAGCTTGGGTCAGACAAATCAGCCCCAGCATTTT. V is TRBV5-1 and J is TRBJ1-5; D gene ambiguous. Trimming removed 0 bases from V and 4 bases from J, with 8 bases in between. Germline CDR1 SGHRS, CDR2 YFSETQ. The CDR3 has 14 residues.

The genes are TRBV6-8 and TRBJ1-2; the D is unclear. Germline V lookup: CDR1 MNHGY, CDR2 SAAAGT. CDR3 length: 12 residues. The V gene lost 6 bases and the J gene lost 7 bases, with 12 bases spanning the gap. CDR3: CASSSTRGGYTF. The CDR3 nucleotides are TGTGCCAGCAGCTCCACCCGAGGTGGCTACACCTTC.

The V and J genes are TRBV18 and TRBJ1-2, with no clear D. CDR3 length: 14 amino acids. The germline V gene has CDR1 KGHSH and CDR2 LQKENI. Trimming took off 1 base at V and 3 bases at J, with 9 bases between the two ends. The CDR3 spells CASSPQGSDYGYTF. CDR3 nucleotide sequence: TGTGCCAGCTCACCACAGGGCAGTGACTATGGCTACACCTTC. Full variable domain (outside the CDR3, taken from reference TRBV18 and TRBJ1-2): NAGVMQNPRHLVRRRGQEARLRCSPMKGHSHVYWYRQLPEEGLKFMVYLQKENIIDESGMPKERFSAEFPKEGPSILRIQQVVRGDSAAYFCASSPQGSDYGYTFGSGTRLTVV.

The chain links TRBV28 to TRBJ2-3; no firm D call. This CDR3 is 12 amino acids long. The germline CDR1 and CDR2 sequences are MDHEN and SYDVKM. V gave up 5 bases and J gave up 2 bases, with 5 bases separating them. The chain's CDR3 is CASSESTDTQYF. DNA of the CDR3: TGTGCCAGCAGTGAATCCACAGATACGCAGTATTTT.

This CDR3 reads CASSMNREGADTQYF. In DNA, the CDR3 is TGTGCCAGTAGTATGAACAGGGAAGGCGCAGATACGCAGTATTTT. The chain employs TRBV19 and TRBJ2-3; D possibly corresponds to TRBD1 (6 bases). Trimming stripped 3 bases from V and 4 bases from J, with 14 bases between. CDR3 length: 15 residues. The germline V gene has CDR1 LNHDA and CDR2 SQIVND (reference sequence).

This chain connects TRBV18 to TRBJ1-5; TRBD1 might be the D (5 bases). The ends were cut back, 3 bases at V and 5 bases at J, with 14 bases in the middle. Germline V gene sequence: CDR1 KGHSH, CDR2 LQKENI. CDR3 length: 15 amino acids. The DNA of the CDR3 is TGTGCCAGCTCACCCCGCTGGGGCGTAGATCAGCCCCAGCATTTT. It yields the protein CASSPRWGVDQPQHF.

V usage is TRBV6-9 and J usage is TRBJ1-3; TRBD1 might be the D (5 bases). The V gene's germline CDR1 is MNHGY and CDR2 SVAAGI. This CDR3 has 13 residues. V lost 7 bases to trimming and J lost 2 bases, with 9 bases between them. The CDR3 loop is CASTGPAGNTIYF. The DNA for the CDR3 is TGTGCCAGCACAGGGCCCGCTGGAAACACCATATATTTT.

The rearrangement uses TRBV30 and TRBJ1-1; the match to TRBD1 covers 7 bases. Trimming at V came to 0 bases and at J to 5 bases, leaving 6 bases not matched to a gene. Germline V lookup: CDR1 GTSNPN, CDR2 SVGIG (reference sequence). The CDR3 has 14 amino acids. The CDR3 here is CAWSVVGGRTEAFF. The CDR3 coding sequence is TGTGCCTGGAGTGTGGTAGGGGGCCGAACTGAAGCTTTCTTT.

The V and J genes are TRBV5-1 and TRBJ2-1, with TRBD2 matching over 11 bases. There are 15 residues in the CDR3. V shed 1 base, J shed 5 bases, and the junction held 2 bases outside the gene matches. CDR1 SGHRS and CDR2 YFSETQ come from the germline V gene. The chain's CDR3 is CASSLRSGGDNEQFF. The CDR3 DNA is TGCGCCAGCAGCTTGCGTAGCGGGGGGGACAATGAGCAGTTCTTC.

The chain combines TRBV10-1 with TRBJ2-1; 9 nucleotides match TRBD1. Germline assignment: CDR1 WNHNN and CDR2 SYGVQD (reference sequence). The ends lost 9 bases at V and 7 bases at J; junction bases unmatched: 7. This CDR3 is built from 13 residues. The CDR3 DNA is TGCGCCAGTGGGGGACAGGGAGGGAATGAGCAGTTCTTC. Translating gives CASGGQGGNEQFF.

This chain connects TRBV28 to TRBJ1-1; D uncertain. Trimming shortened V by 8 bases and J by 8 bases, and 15 bases separated the two germline ends. Germline CDR1 reads MDHEN; CDR2 reads SYDVKM. The CDR3 is 12 amino acids. CDR3 bases: TGTGCCAGCGTTTCTGGCGGGGTCGAAGCTTTCTTT. Translating gives CASVSGGVEAFF.

The V gene is TRBV30, the J gene TRBJ2-5; D not certain. Germline values: CDR1 GTSNPN, CDR2 SVGIG (reference sequence). CDR3 length equals 12 residues. V lost 0 bases and J 5 bases, leaving 7 bases between the germline ends. This CDR3 is CAWSVSGETQYF. In DNA form, the CDR3 reads TGTGCCTGGAGTGTGAGTGGGGAGACCCAGTACTTC.

CDR3 protein: CAWKLAGRGYEQYF. The CDR3 DNA reads as TGTGCCTGGAAGTTAGCGGGGAGGGGCTACGAGCAGTACTTC. The chain links TRBV30 to TRBJ2-7; 8 bases match TRBD2. The CDR3 totals 14 residues. CDR1 is GTSNPN, CDR2 SVGIG, per germline (reference sequence). Losses at the gene ends were 4 bases for V and 3 bases for J; bases not matched to a gene: 8.